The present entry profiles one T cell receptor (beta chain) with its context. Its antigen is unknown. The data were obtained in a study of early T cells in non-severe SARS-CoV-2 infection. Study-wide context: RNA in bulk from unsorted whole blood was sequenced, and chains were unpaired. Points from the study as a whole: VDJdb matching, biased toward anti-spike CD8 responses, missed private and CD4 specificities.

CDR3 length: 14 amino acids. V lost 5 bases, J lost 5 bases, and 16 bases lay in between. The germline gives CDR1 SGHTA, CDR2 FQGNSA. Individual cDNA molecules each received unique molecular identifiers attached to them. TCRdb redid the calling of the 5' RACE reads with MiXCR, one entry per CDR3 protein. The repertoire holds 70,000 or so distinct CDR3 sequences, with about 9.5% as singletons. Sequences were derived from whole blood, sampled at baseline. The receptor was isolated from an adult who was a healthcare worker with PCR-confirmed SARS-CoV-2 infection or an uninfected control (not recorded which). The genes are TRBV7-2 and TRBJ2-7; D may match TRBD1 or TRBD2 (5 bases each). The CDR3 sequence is CASSTRDGPHEQYF. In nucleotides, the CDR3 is TGTGCCAGCAGCACCCGGGACGGTCCCCACGAGCAGTACTTC.